This note documents a single T cell receptor beta chain sequence. Its antigen is unidentified. The data originate from a study of cytomegalovirus exposure and HLA in healthy donors. Turning to the study itself: An analysis done earlier identified 100 million to 140 million unique TCR beta sequences from about 180 million T cells. Study-wide findings and caveats: TCR beta chains numbering more than 150 were designated cytomegalovirus-associated.

This PCR relied on a set of 60 Vbeta primers and 13 Jbeta primers. As originally analysed: Roughly 12 million shared chains were among approximately 80 million unique TCR beta chains counted in a later analysis. Sequenced by immunoSEQ multiplex PCR; TCRdb stores in-frame clones only, minus some. V, J and clone size were drawn from that table, and D and trimming were deduced from the DNA. The sample contains 97,000 or so clones, under 75% of which appear only once. The CDR3 has 16 residues. V lost 0 bases and J lost 2, with 13 bases in between. The germline gives CDR1 SGHNT, CDR2 YYREEE (reference sequence).

The source is a man aged 50 to 60 in good health and CMV-seronegative. The sequencing sample was made of PBMCs. The chain has TRBV5-4 and TRBJ2-3, with D possibly being TRBD1 (5 bases). The CDR3 DNA sequence: TGTGCCAGCAGCTTGGCCGCCAGGGCATACACAGATACGCAGTATTTT. Encoded protein: CASSLAARAYTDTQYF.